The sequence of this T cell receptor beta chain was determined in a study of blood T cell repertoires in COVID-19 (dated by TCRdb to 2019 to 2021). The study in broad terms: Samples covering the acute and convalescent phases of COVID-19 were provided by collaborators in the United States, Italy and Spain. The prospective study material was composed of cDNA or gDNA derived from T cells, B-cell-depleted T cells, or PBMCs. The dataset comprised deeply sampled blood TCRbeta repertoires from subjects exposed to, actively infected with, or recovered from COVID-19. The repertoires were made available in a free public database intended to serve as a resource for research on the immune response to SARS-CoV-2. Samples came from the ongoing ImmuneRACE study (first 160 participants) plus 1,254 subjects from 6 global collaborators. A de-identified subject ID, COVID-19 status, age in years and sex were almost always included in the sample metadata. Where HLA class I and class II types were available, the types were taken from metadata supplied by the sample provider, not from assay-based typing.

General study outcomes and caveats: The quantity of clinical and demographic metadata differed by source and by participant and was supplied without curation.

Whole blood was collected in K2EDTA tubes by collaborating institutions according to the institutions' own protocols. For TCRbeta analysis, collaborators shipped samples in one of three forms: frozen whole blood, isolated PBMCs, or DNA extracted from either of those sample types. Inclusive of the bounding cysteine and phenylalanine, the CDR3 is 15 residues long. The sequence is cut down to CDR3 DNA, 45 bases in frame from base 1. The trim is 1 base for V and 1 base for J, with a gap of 13 bases between the germline ends. Sequences SQVTM (CDR1) and ANQGSEA (CDR2) are obtained from the germline V gene. TCRbeta CDR3 regions were amplified from genomic DNA using the immunoSEQ Assay, a bias-controlled multiplex PCR. Per the source publication's procedure: The number of nucleated cells in each sample was estimated by amplification of reference gene primers within the assay. To quantify the absolute abundance of each unique TCRbeta CDR3 rearrangement, sequence reads were collapsed and filtered. For each sample, productive Simpson clonality was calculated as the square root of Simpson's diversity index across productive rearrangements. TCRdb took this table from immuneACCESS and kept in-frame rearrangements with V and J called. Such tables lack part of the clones; where checked against another copy, unresolved V genes explain under half of the gap, and the rest is unexplained. The V and J calls and clone size were taken over from that table, and D and trimming were inferred from the DNA. The sample has around 150,000 clones on record, approximately 80% of them singletons. 20% to 25% of the sample is held by the ten biggest clonotypes.

Comments on this clone: The clone's antigen remains unknown. No per-base quality is available; no much larger clone lies one base away.

The source is an elderly woman with acute or convalescent COVID-19. What was sequenced was peripheral blood. Recombination joined TRBV29-1 with TRBJ1-1; a confident D gene designation cannot be given. The CDR3 amino acid sequence is: CSVEGVRGGNTEAFF. The DNA is as follows: TGCAGCGTTGAAGGCGTCCGGGGTGGGAACACTGAAGCTTTCTTT.